One sample yielded the 20 T cell receptor beta chains listed below, sequenced in a study of T cell responses to AZD1222 COVID-19 vaccine. Sequencing was performed with immunoSEQ multiplex PCR; in TCRdb, only in-frame clones are kept and a portion is missing. This table has 75,000 to 90,000 clones, about 82% appearing once. The sequencing used peripheral blood, collected on day 0 of AZD1222 vaccination. These receptor sequences come from an adult in good health.

The chain uses TRBV28 and TRBJ1-2, with no clear D. CDR3 length: 11 residues. The V and J ends lost 7 bases and 6 bases respectively, with 9 bases between them. Germline V lookup: CDR1 MDHEN, CDR2 SYDVKM. The CDR3 coding sequence is TGTGCCAGCACCTCTGGAGATGGCTACACCTTC. Its translation is CASTSGDGYTF.

This clone was observed a handful of times. The V call is TRBV6-6, the J call TRBJ1-1; 7 bases align to TRBD1. Germline loops: CDR1 MNHNY, CDR2 SVGAGI (reference sequence). The CDR3 spans 13 residues. Losses at the gene ends were 10 bases for V and 0 bases for J; bases not matched to a gene: 5. The CDR3 region has the DNA TGTGCCATCCTGACAGGGATGAACACTGAAGCTTTCTTT. It translates to CAILTGMNTEAFF.

V usage is TRBV28 and J usage is TRBJ1-5; 7 positions match TRBD1. CDR1 and CDR2 (germline): MDHEN, SYDVKM. V lost 1 base, J lost 4 bases, and 1 base stayed unmatched. This CDR3 has 14 amino acids. CDR3 DNA: TGTGCCAGCAGTTTATCAGGGGGAAATCAGCCCCAGCATTTT. Translating it yields CASSLSGGNQPQHF.

The chain has TRBV5-1 and TRBJ2-3; D remains ambiguous. The CDR3 totals 13 residues. CDR1 SGHRS and CDR2 YFSETQ come from the germline V gene. With 1 base removed from V and 6 bases from J, the gap between germline ends came to 9 bases. The CDR3 sequence: CASSLIPEDTQYF. The CDR3 coding sequence is TGCGCCAGCAGCTTGATCCCGGAGGATACGCAGTATTTT. Variable domain in full (rest from reference TRBV5-1 and TRBJ2-3): KAGVTQTPRYLIKTRGQQVTLSCSPISGHRSVSWYQQTPGQGLQFLFEYFSETQRNKGNFPGRFSGRQFSNSRSEMNVSTLELGDSALYLCASSLIPEDTQYFGPGTRLTVL.

The chain joins TRBV4-2 to TRBJ2-1, with 13 bases lining up with TRBD2. Germline V CDR1 and CDR2: LGHNA, YNFKEQ. With 0 bases clipped from V and 0 bases from J, the junction kept 8 bases outside the gene matches. The CDR3 is 20 residues long. The CDR3 nucleotides read TGTGCCAGCAGCCAAGAGGGACTAGCGGGATACCAGAGCTCCTACAATGAGCAGTTCTTC. This translates into CASSQEGLAGYQSSYNEQFF.

The chain couples TRBV7-2 to TRBJ1-4; D is uncertain. Germline V gene lookup returns CDR1 SGHTA and CDR2 FQGNSA. Trimming removed 8 bases from V and 7 bases from J, with 17 bases in between. The CDR3 spans 14 residues. CDR3 residues: CASRRAVGSEKLFF. The CDR3 nucleotides are TGTGCCAGCCGACGAGCTGTCGGTAGTGAAAAACTGTTTTTT. Together with reference TRBV7-2 and TRBJ1-4, the CDR3 gives the full variable domain: GAGVSQSPSNKVTEKGKDVELRCDPISGHTALYWYRQSLGQGLEFLIYFQGNSAPDKSGLPSDRFSAERTGGSVSTLTIQRTQQEDSAVYLCASRRAVGSEKLFFGSGTQLSVL.

The V gene is TRBV27, the J gene TRBJ1-1; D not certain. Trimming took off 10 bases at V and 9 bases at J, with 15 bases between the two ends. Looked up from germline, CDR1 is MNHEY and CDR2 is SMNVEV (reference sequence). The CDR3 consists of 11 residues. This CDR3 is CATRTEIKAFF. As DNA, the CDR3 is TGTGCCACCAGGACTGAGATTAAAGCTTTCTTT.

V gene TRBV13 combines with J gene TRBJ2-7; 7 bases line up with TRBD1. V lost 4 bases and J lost 3; bases outside the gene matches: 0. CDR3 length: 12 residues. Germline assignment: CDR1 PRHDT and CDR2 FYEKMQ (reference sequence). For the CDR3, the DNA is TGTGCCAGCAGCTGGGACAGCTACGAGCAGTACTTC. Translating gives CASSWDSYEQYF.

The rearrangement uses TRBV5-4 and TRBJ2-7; D tentatively reads TRBD1 or TRBD2 (6 bases each). The V gene lost 2 bases and the J gene lost 5 bases, with 17 bases spanning the gap. There are 15 residues in the CDR3. Germline CDR1 reads SGHNT; CDR2 reads YYREEE (reference sequence). The CDR3 here is CASSLRGARINEQYF. CDR3 sequence (DNA): TGTGCCAGCAGCTTAAGGGGGGCCAGGATCAACGAGCAGTACTTC.

The chain uses TRBV27 and TRBJ1-1; 9 nucleotides align to TRBD1. CDR1 and CDR2 (germline): MNHEY, SMNVEV (reference sequence). V gave up 6 bases and J gave up 10 bases; unmatched junction bases: 9. The CDR3 is 13 residues long. The CDR3 region has the DNA TGTGCCAGCAGAGGTACAGGGGGCAGGAGAGCTTTCTTT. Amino acids: CASRGTGGRRAFF.

This clone was seen more than once but under ten times. J is TRBJ1-2 and V is TRBV5-4, with a tentative D call TRBD1 (5 bases). CDR1 and CDR2 (germline): SGHNT, YYREEE (reference sequence). CDR3 size: 12 residues. Trimming removed 3 bases at V and 13 bases at J, with 16 bases between. The CDR3 loop is CASSSEGRVGTF. CDR3 in DNA: TGTGCCAGCAGCTCGGAGGGCAGGGTTGGCACCTTC.

This clone was counted between two and nine times. The chain recombines TRBV18 with TRBJ1-5; D is perhaps TRBD1 (5 bases). Germline CDR1 reads KGHSH; CDR2 reads LQKENI. V was shortened by 3 bases and J by 0 bases, with 6 bases between the two germline ends. The CDR3 has 14 residues. The CDR3 loop reads CASSPDSSNQPQHF. The CDR3 DNA is TGTGCCAGCTCACCCGACAGTAGCAATCAGCCCCAGCATTTT.

This chain links TRBV6-4 with TRBJ2-3, with 7 bases identical to TRBD2. J was trimmed by 0 bases and V by 8 bases; bases with no gene match: 8. Germline V lookup: CDR1 MRHNA, CDR2 SNTAGT. The CDR3 loop spans 15 amino acids. The CDR3 region is CASPGVRGSTDTQYF. The CDR3 DNA follows: TGTGCCAGCCCTGGGGTGCGGGGGAGCACAGATACGCAGTATTTT.

The chain employs TRBV11-2 and TRBJ2-1; D might be TRBD1 or TRBD2, each matching 5 bases. Trimming left V 5 bases short and J 10 bases short, with 21 bases between. The CDR3 runs to 15 residues. The germline V gene encodes CDR1 SGHAT and CDR2 FQNNGV. The CDR3 region has the DNA TGTGCCAGCAGCCCACCAGGGCGGACTCAGGGCGAGCAGTTCTTC. It translates to CASSPPGRTQGEQFF. The full variable domain, in which reference TRBV11-2 and TRBJ2-1 provide the parts outside the CDR3, is EAGVAQSPRYKIIEKRQSVAFWCNPISGHATLYWYQQILGQGPKLLIQFQNNGVVDDSQLPKDRFSAERLKGVDSTLKIQPAKLEDSAVYLCASSPPGRTQGEQFFGPGTRLTVL.

The V and J genes are TRBV15 and TRBJ2-7; 9 bases are shared with TRBD1. CDR1 and CDR2 from the germline V gene are LNHNV and YYDKDF (reference sequence). This CDR3 has 16 amino acids. After removal of 2 bases from V and 1 base from J, the junction contained 6 bases not matched to a gene. The CDR3 DNA reads TGTGCCACCAGCAGAACGGGACAGGGACCTTCCTACGAGCAGTACTTC. Translating it yields CATSRTGQGPSYEQYF.

This clone came up a few times. The V call is TRBV7-2, the J call TRBJ1-5; perhaps TRBD1 as D (6 bases). Germline assignment: CDR1 SGHTA and CDR2 FQGNSA. The V and J ends lost 5 bases and 7 bases respectively, with 15 bases between them. CDR3 length: 14 amino acids. CDR3 DNA sequence: TGTGCCAGCAGCGCCGGGGGGGCGGGGCAGCCCCAGCATTTT. Translation gives CASSAGGAGQPQHF.

This clone was detected only a few times. This chain connects TRBV9 to TRBJ1-2, with 7 bases matching TRBD1. Germline CDR1 is SGDLS and CDR2 is YYNGEE. The CDR3 consists of 13 residues. Losses at the gene ends were 0 bases for V and 7 bases for J; bases not matched to a gene: 3. DNA of the CDR3: TGTGCCAGCAGCGTAGTGACAGGGATTGGCTACACCTTC. Translated, it gives CASSVVTGIGYTF. The full variable domain, completed using reference TRBV9 and TRBJ1-2, is DSGVTQTPKHLITATGQRVTLRCSPRSGDLSVYWYQQSLDQGLQFLIQYYNGEERAKGNILERFSAQQFPDLHSELNLSSLELGDSALYFCASSVVTGIGYTFGSGTRLTVV.

The V gene is TRBV30, the J gene TRBJ1-1; 7 bases are a match to TRBD1. The V gene end was trimmed by 0 bases and the J gene end by 5 bases; junction bases not matched to a gene: 6. Germline-derived CDR1 and CDR2 are GTSNPN and SVGIG (reference sequence). The CDR3 loop spans 14 amino acids. The CDR3 bases are TGTGCCTGGAGTGTACCAGGGGGAACTACTGAAGCTTTCTTT. Its protein is CAWSVPGGTTEAFF.

The chain joins TRBV6-2 or TRBV6-3 to TRBJ2-1; weak D call: TRBD1 (5 bases). Per germline, CDR1 MNHEY and CDR2 SVGEGT. Trimming shortened V by 5 bases and J by 4 bases, and 9 bases separated the two germline ends. The CDR3 sequence is 13 residues long. The CDR3 reads CASSQGFYNEQFF. CDR3 DNA: TGTGCCAGCAGTCAGGGATTTTACAATGAGCAGTTCTTC.

The genes are TRBV27 and TRBJ2-2; TRBD2 aligns across 8 bases. J was trimmed by 4 bases and V by 3 bases; bases with no gene match: 13. There are 18 residues in the CDR3. The V gene's germline CDR1 is MNHEY and CDR2 SMNVEV (reference sequence). The CDR3 loop reads CASSFLPGLGTGTGELFF. The CDR3 coding sequence is TGTGCCAGCAGTTTCCTACCGGGACTAGGTACGGGCACCGGGGAGCTGTTTTTT.